This T cell receptor (beta chain) was sequenced for a study of T-cell reconstitution after alpha-beta-depleted transplantation in children. Study-level findings and limits: After one year, T-cell counts and TCRbeta diversity mostly came from new T cells.

Of note for this clonotype: Its specificity is not known.

In germline, CDR1 is SGHTA, CDR2 FQGNSA. Trimming removed 4 bases at V and 5 bases at J, with 12 bases between. The CDR3 has 13 amino acids. It was with unique molecular identifiers that the TCRbeta library was prepared. Each CDR3 protein is one row after TCRdb ran MiXCR on the PCR reads. The sample consists of roughly 790,000 distinct CDR3 sequences, under 20% of them appearing once. This sequence joins TRBV7-2 and TRBJ2-7; the D is unclear. The clonotype was recovered from a male patient younger than 18 who had a stem cell transplant for acute lymphoblastic leukemia, so the T cells may come from the graft donor. The sequences come from PBMCs, mostly from graft donor cells, collected 360 days after TCRalphabeta/CD19-depleted stem cell transplant. The CDR3 is CASSSYTRNEQYF. The CDR3 DNA reads TGTGCCAGCAGCTCGTATACGAGGAACGAGCAGTACTTC.